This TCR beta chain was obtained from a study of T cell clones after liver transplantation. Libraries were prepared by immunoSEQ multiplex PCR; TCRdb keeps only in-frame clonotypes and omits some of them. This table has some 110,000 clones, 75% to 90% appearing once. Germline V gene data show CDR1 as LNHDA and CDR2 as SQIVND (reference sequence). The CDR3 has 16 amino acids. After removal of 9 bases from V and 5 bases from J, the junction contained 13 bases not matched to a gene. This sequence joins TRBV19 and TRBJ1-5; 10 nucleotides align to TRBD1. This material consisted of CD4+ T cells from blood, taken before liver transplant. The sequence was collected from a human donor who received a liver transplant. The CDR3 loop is CASTRTGGSGYQPQHF. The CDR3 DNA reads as TGTGCCAGCACTCGGACAGGGGGGTCGGGGTATCAGCCCCAGCATTTT.